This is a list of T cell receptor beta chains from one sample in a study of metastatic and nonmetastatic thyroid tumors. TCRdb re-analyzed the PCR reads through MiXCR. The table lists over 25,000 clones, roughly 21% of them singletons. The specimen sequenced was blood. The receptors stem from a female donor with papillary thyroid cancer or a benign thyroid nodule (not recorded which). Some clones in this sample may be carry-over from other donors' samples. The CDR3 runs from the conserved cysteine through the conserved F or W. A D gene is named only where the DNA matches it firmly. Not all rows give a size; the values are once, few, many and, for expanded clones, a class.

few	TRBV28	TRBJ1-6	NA	TGTGCCAGCAGTCCGGGACACCCTAATTCACCCCTCCACTTT	CASSPGHPNSPLHF
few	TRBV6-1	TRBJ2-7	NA	TGTGCCAGTAAGGCAGACTACGAGCAGTACTTC	CASKADYEQYF
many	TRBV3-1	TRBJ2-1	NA	TGTGCCAGCAGCGACGCCCTGAGTATCGATGAGCAGTTCTTC	CASSDALSIDEQFF
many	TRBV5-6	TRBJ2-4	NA	TGTGCCAGCAGCAAACAGCTAGCCAAAAACATTCAGTACTTC	CASSKQLAKNIQYF
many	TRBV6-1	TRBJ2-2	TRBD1	TGTGCCAGCAGTCCCGGGACAGGCCGCACCGGGGAGCTGTTTTTT	CASSPGTGRTGELFF
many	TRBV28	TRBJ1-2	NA	TGTGTCTCACGCGTCTCATTTGGGGTTCCCGGCTACACCTTC	CVSRVSFGVPGYTF
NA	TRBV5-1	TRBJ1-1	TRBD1	TGCGCCAGCAGCCACGGACAGGGTGGCACTGAAGCTTTCTTT	CASSHGQGGTEAFF
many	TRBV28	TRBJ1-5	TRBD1	TGTGCCAGCAGACCAGACAGGGGGCAACAACATAGCAATCAGCCCCAGCATTTT	CASRPDRGQQHSNQPQHF
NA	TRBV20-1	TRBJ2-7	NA	TGCAGTGCTACGTCAGGGGGGCCCTACGAGCAGTACTTC	CSATSGGPYEQYF
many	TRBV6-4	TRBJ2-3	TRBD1	TGTGCCAGCAGTACAACCGGGACAGTCACAGATACGCAGTATTTT	CASSTTGTVTDTQYF
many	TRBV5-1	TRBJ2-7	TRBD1	TGCGCCAGCAGCTCGCGGACCGGGACAGTAGGAGAGCAGTACTTC	CASSSRTGTVGEQYF
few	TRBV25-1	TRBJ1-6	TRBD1	TGTGCCAGCAGTGAATCCCCGGGACAGGGGTTCTATAATTCACCCCTCCACTTT	CASSESPGQGFYNSPLHF
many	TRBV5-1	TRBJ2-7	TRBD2	TGCGCCAGCAGACTGGGGCTAGCGGGAGTCTACGAGCAGTACTTC	CASRLGLAGVYEQYF
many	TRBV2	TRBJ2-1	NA	TGTGCCAGCACTTCAATGGGCTCCTCCTACAATGAGCAGTTCTTC	CASTSMGSSYNEQFF
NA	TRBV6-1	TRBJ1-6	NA	TGTGCCAGCAGTGAAGGCGGCAGATATTCACCCCTCCACTTT	CASSEGGRYSPLHF
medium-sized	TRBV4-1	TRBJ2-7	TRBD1	TGCGCCAGCAGCCACCCACAGGGGGCGGACCAGTACTTC	CASSHPQGADQYF
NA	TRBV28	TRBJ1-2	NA	TGTGCCAGCAGTTTGGGTTCGACAGGTTTAGGTGGCTACACCTTC	CASSLGSTGLGGYTF
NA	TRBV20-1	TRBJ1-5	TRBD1	TGCAGTGCTAGACAGGGGGCTGAAGTAGAGCCCCAGCATTTT	CSARQGAEVEPQHF
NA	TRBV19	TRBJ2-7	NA	TGTGCCAGTAGGCGGGGACCCTCCTACGAGCAGTACTTC	CASRRGPSYEQYF
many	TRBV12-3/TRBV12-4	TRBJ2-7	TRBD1	TGTGCCAGCACCAACCAGGACAGGGGGCGCGAGCAGTACTTC	CASTNQDRGREQYF
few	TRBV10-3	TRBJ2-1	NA	TGTGCCATCAGATCGGCAGGCCCTGAGCAGTTCTTC	CAIRSAGPEQFF
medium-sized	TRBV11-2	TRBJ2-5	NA	TGTGCCAGCAGCTTAATGACCCAGTCGGAGACCCAGTACTTC	CASSLMTQSETQYF
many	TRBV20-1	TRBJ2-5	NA	TGCAGTGCCCCGGGACCGGTACAAGAGACCCAGTACTTC	CSAPGPVQETQYF
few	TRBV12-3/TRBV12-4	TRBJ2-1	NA	TGTGCCAGCAGACGGACAGTAAGTGAGCAGTTCTTC	CASRRTVSEQFF
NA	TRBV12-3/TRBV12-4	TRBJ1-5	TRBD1	TGTGCCAGCAGCCCTACCGGACAGGGGAATCACCAGCCCCAGCATTTT	CASSPTGQGNHQPQHF
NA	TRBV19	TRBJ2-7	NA	TGTGCCAGTAGTATAGGACTAGGCGGGACTTCCTACGAGCAGTACTTC	CASSIGLGGTSYEQYF
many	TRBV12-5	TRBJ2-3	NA	TGTGCTAGTGGTACGGGGCTGGATACGCAGTATTTT	CASGTGLDTQYF
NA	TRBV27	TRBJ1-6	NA	TGTGCCGCATCACCCACCTATAATTCACCCCTCCACTTT	CAASPTYNSPLHF
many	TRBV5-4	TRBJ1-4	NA	TGTGCCAGCAGCCCGACCAGGGGATCAGGTGAAAAACTGTTTTTT	CASSPTRGSGEKLFF
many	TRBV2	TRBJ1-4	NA	TGTGTCCCGGGACGGAAAGGAAAGTTTGAAAAACTGTTTTTT	CVPGRKGKFEKLFF
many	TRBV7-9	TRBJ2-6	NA	TGTGCCAGCAGTCAGATGACCGAGCGAGGGGCCAACGTCCTGACTTTC	CASSQMTERGANVLTF
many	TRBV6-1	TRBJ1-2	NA	TGTGCCAGCAGTGAATTTGGATACGATTGGGTCTATGGCTACACCTTC	CASSEFGYDWVYGYTF
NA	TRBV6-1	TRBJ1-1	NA	TGTGCCATCACCTCTGGTATCGGGGGATCGACTGAAGCTTTCTTT	CAITSGIGGSTEAFF
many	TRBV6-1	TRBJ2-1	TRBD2	TGTGCCAGCAGTGGGAAGGGCGGGAGCTCCTACAATGAGCAGTTCTTC	CASSGKGGSSYNEQFF
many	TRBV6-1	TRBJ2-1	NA	TGTGCCAGCACGCGTAGTGGGGCAAGCTCCTACAATGAGCAGTTCTTC	CASTRSGASSYNEQFF
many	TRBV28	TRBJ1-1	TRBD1	TGTGCCAGCAGTCCCCGACAGGGAATGAACACTGAAGCTTTCTTT	CASSPRQGMNTEAFF
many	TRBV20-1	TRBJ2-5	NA	TGCAGTGATACGGACAAAGAGACCCAGTACTTC	CSDTDKETQYF
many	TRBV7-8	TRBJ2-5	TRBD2	TGTGCCAGCAGCTCGCGACTAGCGGGGGGGAGTCAAGAGACCCAGTACTTC	CASSSRLAGGSQETQYF
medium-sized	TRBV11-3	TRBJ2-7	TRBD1	TGTGCCAGCAGCAGCCTCCGGACAGGGGGGGAGTACGAGCAGTACTTC	CASSSLRTGGEYEQYF
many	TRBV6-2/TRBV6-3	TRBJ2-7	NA	TGTGCCAGCAGTCCACGGACAGCCTCCTACGAGCAGTACTTC	CASSPRTASYEQYF
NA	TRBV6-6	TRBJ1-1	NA	TGTGCCAGCAGTTACTCGAGGGGGACTGAAGCTTTCTTT	CASSYSRGTEAFF
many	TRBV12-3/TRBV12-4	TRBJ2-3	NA	TGTGCCAGCAGTTTACCCCGGAGGATGTCTAGCACAGATACGCAGTATTTT	CASSLPRRMSSTDTQYF
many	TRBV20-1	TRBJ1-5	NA	TGCAGTGTCACTGTGGGCAATCAGCCCCAGCATTTT	CSVTVGNQPQHF
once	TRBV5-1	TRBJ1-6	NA	TGCGCCAGCAGCCCCAAGGGGTTAGATAGCTCCTATAATTCACCCCTCCACTTT	CASSPKGLDSSYNSPLHF
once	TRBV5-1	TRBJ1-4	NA	TGCGCCAGCAGCTCAGGGGAGAGAGGAGAAAAACTGTTTTTT	CASSSGERGEKLFF
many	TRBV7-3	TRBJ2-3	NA	TGTGCCAGCAGCCGCGATGGGGGCGGCACAGATACGCAGTATTTT	CASSRDGGGTDTQYF
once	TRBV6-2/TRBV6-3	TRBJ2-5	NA	TGTGCGAGCACAAAAGGGGGAGGGACCCTCTACGAGGCTATGAAGTACTTC	CASTKGGGTLYEAMKYF
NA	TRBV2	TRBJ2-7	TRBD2	TGTGCCAGCAGTGAAGAAGACTTGGCGGGAGGCCATTCCTACTACGAGCAGTACTTC	CASSEEDLAGGHSYYEQYF
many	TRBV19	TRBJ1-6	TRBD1	TGTGCCAGTAGTATAGAGGGACAGGGGGAACGACCCCTCCACTTT	CASSIEGQGERPLHF
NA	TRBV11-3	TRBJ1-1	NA	TGTGCCAGCAGCTTAGGGGCAGGAAACACTGAAGCTTTCTTT	CASSLGAGNTEAFF
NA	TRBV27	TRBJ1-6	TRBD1	TGTGCCAGCAGTTGGGACAGACGGGATTCACCCCTCCACTTT	CASSWDRRDSPLHF
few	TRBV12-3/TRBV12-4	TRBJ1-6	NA	TGTGCCAGCAGTTACTCTATCTGGGGGGGATCACCCCTCCACTTT	CASSYSIWGGSPLHF
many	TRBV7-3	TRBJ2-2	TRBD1	TGTGCCAGCAGCCCAGGACAGGGGGCCGGGGAGCTGTTTTTT	CASSPGQGAGELFF
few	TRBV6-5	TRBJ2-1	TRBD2	TGTGCCAGCAGTTACGAGCTTTTGTCCGCGGGAGGGCCCGGTGAGCAGTTCTTC	CASSYELLSAGGPGEQFF
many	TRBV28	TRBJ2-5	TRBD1	TGTGCCAGCAGCCCGACTTTACAGGGGAAGGAAGAGACCCAGTACTTC	CASSPTLQGKEETQYF